The clone carrying this TCR beta chain was detected a few times. Its antigen is still unknown. Germline V gene sequence: CDR1 SQVTM, CDR2 ANQGSEA. The CDR3 extends over 16 amino acids. Trimming pared 1 base from V and 6 bases from J, leaving 22 bases between. These data originate in a study of post-analysis software for immune sequencing data. Regarding the study as a whole: By F measure, samples from a shared preparation batch strongly co-clustered. TRBV segments more frequent in patients than in controls numbered roughly 5 and included TRBV5-6, TRBV5-1 and TRBV20-1. Among multiple sclerosis patients, normalized Chao1 diversity was significantly below that of controls.

Researchers reported that TCR beta cDNA libraries carried unique molecular identifiers. Between 1 and 10 million T cells gave rise to some 470,000 cDNA molecules. TCRdb called the PCR reads again in MiXCR, with one record for every CDR3 protein. The table records fewer than 900,000 distinct CDR3 sequences, more than 45% of them present only once. The sample comprised blood. The J gene is TRBJ2-7, the V gene TRBV29-1; D possibly corresponds to TRBD1 (5 bases). The TCR was taken from a girl between 10 and 17 years old with multiple sclerosis. CDR3 sequence: CSVEGPLGAGTVEQYF. CDR3 DNA sequence: TGCAGCGTTGAAGGACCCTTAGGGGCCGGCACCGTCGAGCAGTACTTC.